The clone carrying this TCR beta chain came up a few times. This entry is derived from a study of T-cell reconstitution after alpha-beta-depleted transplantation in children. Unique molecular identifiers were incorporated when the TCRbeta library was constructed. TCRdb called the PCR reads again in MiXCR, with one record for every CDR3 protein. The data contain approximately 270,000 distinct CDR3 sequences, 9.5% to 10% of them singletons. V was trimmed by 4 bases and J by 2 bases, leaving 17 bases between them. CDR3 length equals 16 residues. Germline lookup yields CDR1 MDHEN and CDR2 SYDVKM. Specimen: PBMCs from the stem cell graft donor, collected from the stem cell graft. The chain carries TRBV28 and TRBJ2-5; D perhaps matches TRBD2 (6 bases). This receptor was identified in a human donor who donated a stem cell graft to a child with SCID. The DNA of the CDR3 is TGTGCCAGCAGTTCCACCGGGACTGCGTCTCAAGAGACCCAGTACTTC. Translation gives CASSSTGTASQETQYF.